This TCR beta chain was identified in a study of T-cell memory formation after mild COVID-19. Employing constant-segment primers, 5'RACE generated TCR alpha and TCR beta cDNA libraries bearing sample barcodes and UMIs. TCRdb itself ran the 5' RACE reads through MiXCR, one entry per CDR3 protein. Of 400,000 to 500,000 distinct CDR3 sequences in the sample, approximately 24% were seen once. As concerns this clonotype: Its antigen is as yet unknown.

V lost 3 bases and J lost 0, with 12 bases in between. This CDR3 has 16 amino acids. Germline V lookup: CDR1 MNHEY, CDR2 SVGEGT. General study points: Of the contracting clones, CD4+ ones lay mainly in CM and EM, and CD8+ ones in EMRA.

Sequencing was performed on PBMCs or a T cell subset sorted from them (not recorded which). The sequence came from an adult woman who had mild COVID-19 (a few samples of this study predate the infection). Cell type and time point are not known. The chain carries TRBV6-2 or TRBV6-3 and TRBJ2-1; a weak D match, TRBD2 (5 bases). The CDR3 is CASSYVVRGSYNEQFF. CDR3 in DNA: TGTGCCAGCAGTTATGTTGTTCGGGGCTCCTACAATGAGCAGTTCTTC.